The clone carrying this T cell receptor (beta chain) came up many times. The antigen is not known. Preparation of the TCRbeta library used unique molecular identifiers. TCRdb analysed the PCR reads with MiXCR anew, one entry per CDR3 protein. The table shows roughly 300,000 distinct CDR3 sequences, with approximately 10% occurring only once. The data belong to a study of T-cell reconstitution after alpha-beta-depleted transplantation in children. Whole-study findings and limits: Counts and diversity of T cells one year after transplant came mostly from newly produced T cells. After transplant, at about two months, alpha-beta T cells were reportedly derived from several hundred expanded graft clones. Certain patients had high TCRbeta diversity at day 60, and it came from recipient T cells and thymic progenitors that survived.

The CDR3 is made up of 12 amino acids. The V end was cut by 7 bases, the J end by 5 bases, with 14 bases between. Germline V gene lookup returns CDR1 SQVTM and CDR2 ANQGSEA. The TCR sequence derives from a male patient between 2 and 9 years old who had a stem cell transplant for chronic granulomatous disease, so the T cells may come from the graft donor. The chain uses TRBV29-1 and TRBJ1-1, with TRBD1 as a possible D gene (5 bases). The sequences come from peripheral blood, collected 180 days after TCRalphabeta/CD19-depleted stem cell transplant. CDR3: CSAQVQGTEAFF. In DNA form, the CDR3 reads TGCAGCGCCCAAGTGCAGGGAACTGAAGCTTTCTTT.